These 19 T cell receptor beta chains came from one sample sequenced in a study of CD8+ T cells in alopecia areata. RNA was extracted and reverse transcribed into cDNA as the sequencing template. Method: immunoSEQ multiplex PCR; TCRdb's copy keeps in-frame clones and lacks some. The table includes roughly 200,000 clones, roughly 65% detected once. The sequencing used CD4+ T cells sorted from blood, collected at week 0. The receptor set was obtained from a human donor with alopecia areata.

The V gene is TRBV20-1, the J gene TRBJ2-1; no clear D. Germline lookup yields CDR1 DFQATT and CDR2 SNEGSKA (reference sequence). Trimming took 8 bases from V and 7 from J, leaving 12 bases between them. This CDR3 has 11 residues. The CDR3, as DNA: TGCAGTCTCCCGCTCCTTAATGAGCAGTTCTTC. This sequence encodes CSLPLLNEQFF.

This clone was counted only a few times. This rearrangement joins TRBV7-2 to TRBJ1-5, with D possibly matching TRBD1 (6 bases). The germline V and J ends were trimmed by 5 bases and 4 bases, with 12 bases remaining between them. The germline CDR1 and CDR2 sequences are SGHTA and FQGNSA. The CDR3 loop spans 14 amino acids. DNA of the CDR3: TGTGCCAGCAGCCCGAGAGACAGGAATCAGCCCCAGCATTTT. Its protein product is CASSPRDRNQPQHF.

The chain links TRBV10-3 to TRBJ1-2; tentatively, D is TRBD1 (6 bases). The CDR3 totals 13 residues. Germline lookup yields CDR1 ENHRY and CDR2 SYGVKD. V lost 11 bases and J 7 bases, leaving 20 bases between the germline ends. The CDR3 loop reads CAAYHRVTSGYTF. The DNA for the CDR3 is TGTGCCGCCTATCACAGGGTAACGAGTGGCTACACCTTC.

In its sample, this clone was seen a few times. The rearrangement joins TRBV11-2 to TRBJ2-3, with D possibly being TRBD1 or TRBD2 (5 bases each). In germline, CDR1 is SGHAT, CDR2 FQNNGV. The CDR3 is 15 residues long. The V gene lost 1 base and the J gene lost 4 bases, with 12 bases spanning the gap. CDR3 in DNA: TGTGCCAGCAGCTTAGGGGGCAGCGGCGCAGATACGCAGTATTTT. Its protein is CASSLGGSGADTQYF.

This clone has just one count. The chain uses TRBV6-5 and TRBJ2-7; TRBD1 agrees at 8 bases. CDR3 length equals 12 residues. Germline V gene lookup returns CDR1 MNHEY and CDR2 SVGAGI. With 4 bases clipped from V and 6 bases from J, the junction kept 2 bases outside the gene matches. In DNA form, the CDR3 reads TGTGCCAGCAGTTCGACAGGGGTCGAGCAGTACTTC. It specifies CASSSTGVEQYF.

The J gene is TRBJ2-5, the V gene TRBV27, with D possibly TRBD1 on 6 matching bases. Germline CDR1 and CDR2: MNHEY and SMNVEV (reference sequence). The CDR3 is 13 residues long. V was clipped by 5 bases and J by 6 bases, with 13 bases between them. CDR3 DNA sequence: TGTGCCAGCAGTCCCGGACAGACTCAGACCCAGTACTTC. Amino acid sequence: CASSPGQTQTQYF.

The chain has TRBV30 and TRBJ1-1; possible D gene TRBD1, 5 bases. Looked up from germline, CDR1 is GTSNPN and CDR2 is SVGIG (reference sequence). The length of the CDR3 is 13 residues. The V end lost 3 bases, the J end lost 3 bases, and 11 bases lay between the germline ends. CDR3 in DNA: TGTGCCTGGAGAGTGGACAAAGACACTGAAGCTTTCTTT. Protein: CAWRVDKDTEAFF. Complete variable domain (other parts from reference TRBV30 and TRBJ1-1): SQTIHQWPATLVQPVGSPLSLECTVEGTSNPNLYWYRQAAGRGLQLLFYSVGIGQISSEVPQNLSASRPQDRQFILSSKKLLLSDSGFYLCAWRVDKDTEAFFGQGTRLTVV.

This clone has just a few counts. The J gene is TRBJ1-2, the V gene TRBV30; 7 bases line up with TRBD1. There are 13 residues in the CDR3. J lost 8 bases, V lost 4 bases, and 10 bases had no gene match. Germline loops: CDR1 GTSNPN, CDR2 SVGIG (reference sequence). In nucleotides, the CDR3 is TGTGCCTGGACCATGCCAGGGGGGAAAGGCTACACCTTC. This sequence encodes CAWTMPGGKGYTF.

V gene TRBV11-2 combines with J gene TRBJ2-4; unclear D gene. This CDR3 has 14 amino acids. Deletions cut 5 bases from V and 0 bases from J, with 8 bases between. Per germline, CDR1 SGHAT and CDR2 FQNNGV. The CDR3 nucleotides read TGTGCCAGCAGCCTTAGGTTAGCCAAAAACATTCAGTACTTC. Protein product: CASSLRLAKNIQYF.

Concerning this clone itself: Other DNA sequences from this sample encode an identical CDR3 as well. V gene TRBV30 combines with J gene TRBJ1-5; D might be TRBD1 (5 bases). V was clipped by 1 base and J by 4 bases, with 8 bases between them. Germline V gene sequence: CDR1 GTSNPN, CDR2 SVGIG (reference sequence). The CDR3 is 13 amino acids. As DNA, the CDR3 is TGTGCCTGGAGTGAGCGGGGGAATCAGCCCCAGCATTTT. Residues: CAWSERGNQPQHF.

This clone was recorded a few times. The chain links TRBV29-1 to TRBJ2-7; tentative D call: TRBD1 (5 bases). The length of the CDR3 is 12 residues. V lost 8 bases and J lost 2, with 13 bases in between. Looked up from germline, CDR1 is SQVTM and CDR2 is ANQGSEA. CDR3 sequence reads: CSTLDRTYEQYF. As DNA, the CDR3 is TGCAGCACTTTAGACAGAACCTACGAGCAGTACTTC.

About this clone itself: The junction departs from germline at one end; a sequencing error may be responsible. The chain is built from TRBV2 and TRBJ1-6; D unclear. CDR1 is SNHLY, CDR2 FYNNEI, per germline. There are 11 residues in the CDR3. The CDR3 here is CASSEEGTNSF. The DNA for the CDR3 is TGTGCCAGCTCCGAAGAGGGCACGAATAGCTTT.

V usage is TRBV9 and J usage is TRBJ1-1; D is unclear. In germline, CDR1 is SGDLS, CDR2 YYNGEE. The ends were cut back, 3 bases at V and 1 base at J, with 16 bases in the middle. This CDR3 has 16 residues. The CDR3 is CASSGFTKAGNTEAFF. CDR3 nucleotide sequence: TGTGCCAGCAGCGGCTTCACAAAGGCAGGGAACACTGAAGCTTTCTTT.

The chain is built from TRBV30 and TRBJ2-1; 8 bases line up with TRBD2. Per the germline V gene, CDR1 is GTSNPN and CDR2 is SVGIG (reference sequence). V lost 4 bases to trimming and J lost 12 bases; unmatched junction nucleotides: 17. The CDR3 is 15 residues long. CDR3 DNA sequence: TGTGCCTGGACCGCTTTAGCGGGGTCTCCAGGCACGCAGTTCTTC. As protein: CAWTALAGSPGTQFF.

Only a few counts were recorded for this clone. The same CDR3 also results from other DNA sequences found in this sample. Here the CDR3 reads CAWSAGANVLTF. The CDR3 nucleotides read TGTGCCTGGAGTGCTGGGGCCAACGTCCTGACTTTC. The rearrangement links TRBV30 to TRBJ2-6; D remains unclear. The CDR3 length is 12 residues. The V gene's germline CDR1 is GTSNPN and CDR2 SVGIG (reference sequence). Trimming cost V 1 base and J 2 bases, with 0 bases left between them.

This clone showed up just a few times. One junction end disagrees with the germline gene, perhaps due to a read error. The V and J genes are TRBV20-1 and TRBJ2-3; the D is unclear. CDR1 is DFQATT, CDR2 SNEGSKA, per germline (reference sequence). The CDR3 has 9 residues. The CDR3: CSATPSSIF. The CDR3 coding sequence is TGCAGTGCTACCCCAAGCAGTATTTTT.

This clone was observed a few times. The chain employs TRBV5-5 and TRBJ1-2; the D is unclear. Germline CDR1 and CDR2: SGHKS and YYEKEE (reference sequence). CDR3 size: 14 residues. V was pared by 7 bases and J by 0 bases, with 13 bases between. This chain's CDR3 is CASSPAPTNYGYTF. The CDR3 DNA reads TGTGCCAGCTCCCCCGCCCCAACTAACTATGGCTACACCTTC.

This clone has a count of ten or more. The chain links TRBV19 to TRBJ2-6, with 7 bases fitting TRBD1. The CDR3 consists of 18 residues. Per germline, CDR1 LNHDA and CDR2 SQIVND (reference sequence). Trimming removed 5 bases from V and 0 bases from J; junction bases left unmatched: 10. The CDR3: CASSVPGQASSGANVLTF. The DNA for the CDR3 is TGTGCCAGTAGTGTTCCCGGACAGGCCAGCTCTGGGGCCAACGTCCTGACTTTC.

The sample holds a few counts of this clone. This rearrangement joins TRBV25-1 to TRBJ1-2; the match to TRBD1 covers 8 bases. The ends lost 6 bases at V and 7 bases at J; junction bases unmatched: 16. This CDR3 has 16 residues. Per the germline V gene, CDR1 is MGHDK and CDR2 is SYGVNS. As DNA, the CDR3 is TGTGCCAGCAGGGAGGCCGGGACAGGCCGTTCTGGTGGCTACACCTTC. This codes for CASREAGTGRSGGYTF.